This T cell receptor beta chain came from a study of cytomegalovirus exposure and HLA in healthy donors. PCR employed 60 Vbeta and 13 Jbeta primers. Sequencing was performed with immunoSEQ multiplex PCR; in TCRdb, only in-frame clones are kept and a portion is missing. The sample gives about 120,000 clones, about 66% of which show up once; roughly 1.5% is in the top ten. The germline gives CDR1 SGDLS, CDR2 YYNGEE. Trimming at V came to 0 bases and at J to 3 bases, leaving 2 bases not matched to a gene. This CDR3 contains 15 residues. This clone came up once. Sequenced material: PBMCs. The rearrangement links TRBV9 to TRBJ2-7, with 11 bases that match TRBD1. This receptor was obtained from a man aged 25-40 years in good health and CMV-seropositive. The CDR3 DNA reads TGTGCCAGCAGCGTAGGGACAGGGGGCTTCTACGAGCAGTACTTC. Amino acid sequence: CASSVGTGGFYEQYF.